Shown below are 18 T cell receptor beta chains from a single sample sequenced in a study of cytomegalovirus exposure and HLA in healthy donors. PCR employed 60 Vbeta and 13 Jbeta primers. Using immunoSEQ multiplex PCR, the repertoire was profiled, and TCRdb retains in-frame clones only, with some absent. Counted here are around 150,000 clones, around 83% occurring once; the ten biggest clones make up approximately 4%. Sequencing was done on a sample of PBMCs. The receptors come from a man over 45 in good health and CMV-seropositive.

This chain connects TRBV5-6 to TRBJ2-2, with D unresolved. Germline V gene lookup returns CDR1 SGHDT and CDR2 YYEEEE. V dropped 0 bases and J dropped 6 bases, with 6 bases sitting between them. The CDR3 contains 13 residues. CDR3 protein: CASSLGLAGELFF. CDR3 bases: TGTGCCAGCAGCTTGGGCCTAGCCGGGGAGCTGTTTTTT.

The rearrangement links TRBV27 to TRBJ1-2; the D is unclear. From germline, CDR1 is MNHEY and CDR2 SMNVEV (reference sequence). The CDR3 is 17 amino acids. Trimming removed 6 bases from V and 2 bases from J, with 22 bases in between. CDR3 region: CASSHLRDLGGNYGYTF. In nucleotides, the CDR3 is TGTGCCAGCAGCCACCTAAGAGATCTCGGAGGAAACTATGGCTACACCTTC.

The chain joins TRBV10-2 to TRBJ1-6; a weak D match, TRBD1 (5 bases). The CDR3 runs 15 residues. Germline loops: CDR1 WSHSY, CDR2 SAAADI. Trimming took off 4 bases at V and 7 bases at J, with 14 bases between the two ends. Here the CDR3 reads CASSVAGKVNSPLHF. The CDR3 coding sequence is TGCGCCAGCAGTGTGGCAGGGAAGGTAAATTCACCCCTCCACTTT.

The chain combines TRBV6-6 with TRBJ1-6; D may be TRBD1 (6 bases). Trimming took off 6 bases at V and 3 bases at J, with 15 bases between the two ends. CDR1 is MNHNY and CDR2 is SVGAGI in the germline V gene (reference sequence). This CDR3 has 16 residues. The CDR3 region has the DNA TGTGCCAGCAGAGACCAGGGGTCACTCTATAATTCACCCCTCCACTTT. This encodes CASRDQGSLYNSPLHF.

The chain's CDR3 is CASSQETGHNEKLFF. In DNA, the CDR3 is TGTGCCAGCAGCCAGGAGACAGGTCATAATGAAAAACTGTTTTTT. The chain has TRBV4-2 and TRBJ1-4; tentative D call: TRBD1 (6 bases). V lost 3 bases and J lost 4, with 12 bases in between. CDR1 LGHNA and CDR2 YNFKEQ come from the germline V gene. This CDR3 is 15 amino acids long.

The V call is TRBV5-1, the J call TRBJ2-3; 7 positions agree with TRBD1. The CDR3 runs 14 residues. V was clipped by 4 bases and J by 2 bases; unmatched bases: 4. CDR1 and CDR2 (germline): SGHRS, YFSETQ. Written as DNA, the CDR3 is TGCGCCAGCAGCCTGGACAGGCCCACAGATACGCAGTATTTT. Translated: CASSLDRPTDTQYF.

About this clone: The same CDR3 is also encoded by other DNA sequences in this sample. The V gene is TRBV7-9, the J gene TRBJ1-2; 7 bases map to TRBD1. V was clipped by 2 bases and J by 0 bases; unmatched bases: 12. This CDR3 contains 18 residues. From germline, CDR1 is SEHNR and CDR2 FQNEAQ (reference sequence). The DNA of the CDR3 is TGTGCCAGCAGCTTACGCCCCCCCGACAGGGCCTCTAACTATGGCTACACCTTC. Its translation: CASSLRPPDRASNYGYTF.

This clone appeared once. The rearrangement joins TRBV11-3 to TRBJ2-7; TRBD2 might be the D (6 bases). Germline-derived CDR1 and CDR2 are SGHNT and YENEEA. V was shortened by 5 bases and J by 3 bases, with 14 bases between the two germline ends. The CDR3 has 14 residues. The CDR3 spells CASSPSSGDYEQYF. Here the CDR3 DNA reads TGTGCCAGCAGCCCTAGTTCGGGGGACTACGAGCAGTACTTC.

This sequence joins TRBV7-2 and TRBJ2-1; TRBD2 might be the D (5 bases). The V gene's germline CDR1 is SGHTA and CDR2 FQGNSA. The CDR3 runs 18 residues. Trimming left V 0 bases short and J 0 bases short, with 15 bases between. DNA of the CDR3: TGTGCCAGCAGCTTAGCGGGTAGGGAGCCAAGCTCCTACAATGAGCAGTTCTTC. Protein product: CASSLAGREPSSYNEQFF. The entire variable domain, with the rest obtained from reference TRBV7-2 and TRBJ2-1, is as follows: GAGVSQSPSNKVTEKGKDVELRCDPISGHTALYWYRQSLGQGLEFLIYFQGNSAPDKSGLPSDRFSAERTGGSVSTLTIQRTQQEDSAVYLCASSLAGREPSSYNEQFFGPGTRLTVL.

The chain recombines TRBV18 with TRBJ1-4; D not certain. V was shortened by 5 bases and J by 0 bases, with 22 bases between the two germline ends. The length of the CDR3 is 19 residues. Germline CDR1 reads KGHSH; CDR2 reads LQKENI. Here the CDR3 reads CASSNAAGLLESTNEKLFF. CDR3 nucleotides: TGTGCCAGCTCAAACGCGGCCGGACTCCTCGAATCAACTAATGAAAAACTGTTTTTT.

J is TRBJ2-3 and V is TRBV15, with 8 bases lining up with TRBD2. CDR3 length equals 15 residues. Germline V gene data show CDR1 as LNHNV and CDR2 as YYDKDF (reference sequence). V shed 7 bases and J 3 bases; nucleotides not matched to a gene: 9. The CDR3 DNA is TGTGCCACCAAGAATAGCGGGGTCGGAACAGATACGCAGTATTTT. It is translated as CATKNSGVGTDTQYF.

Only a few counts were recorded for this clone. V is TRBV18 and J is TRBJ1-3; no definite D call. Germline V gives CDR1 KGHSH, CDR2 LQKENI. This CDR3 has 17 amino acids. Trimming stripped 3 bases from V and 0 bases from J, with 15 bases between. The CDR3 nucleotides are TGTGCCAGCTCACCGCTTCCAGGTCCCGACTCTGGAAACACCATATATTTT. It is translated as CASSPLPGPDSGNTIYF.

The chain recombines TRBV27 with TRBJ2-1; tentatively, D is TRBD2 (6 bases). The germline V gene encodes CDR1 MNHEY and CDR2 SMNVEV (reference sequence). Trimming pared 4 bases from V and 4 bases from J, leaving 14 bases between. This CDR3 region has 15 residues. The CDR3 spells CASSWGTGTYNEQFF. The DNA for the CDR3 is TGTGCCAGCAGTTGGGGGACTGGAACATACAATGAGCAGTTCTTC.

The V and J genes are TRBV7-3 and TRBJ2-3; 9 nucleotides match TRBD2. The ends lost 5 bases at V and 12 bases at J; junction bases unmatched: 6. CDR3 size: 12 residues. Germline CDR1 SGHTA, CDR2 FQGTGA. CDR3 in amino acids: CASSLRLADQYF. CDR3 nucleotides: TGTGCCAGCAGCCTCCGACTAGCGGATCAGTATTTT.

This clone has a handful of counts. Because the CDR3's place on the DNA is in doubt, the DNA is left out and the CDR3 is given as listed by TCRdb. V gene TRBV21-1 combines with J gene TRBJ1-1. TRBV21-1 is listed as a pseudogene. The CDR3 extends over 13 residues, inclusive of both ends. The CDR3 reads CASSKGFGRGAFF.

V usage is TRBV6-5 and J usage is TRBJ2-7; TRBD1 is a possible D gene (5 bases). CDR1 is MNHEY, CDR2 SVGAGI, per germline. V was pared by 6 bases and J by 2 bases, with 11 bases between. The length of the CDR3 is 13 residues. The CDR3 region is CASRWGSPYEQYF. Here the CDR3 DNA reads TGTGCCAGCAGGTGGGGCAGCCCCTACGAGCAGTACTTC.

The chain carries TRBV28 and TRBJ2-7, with 7 bases that match TRBD1. This CDR3 has 15 residues. Per germline, CDR1 MDHEN and CDR2 SYDVKM. The V gene end was trimmed by 4 bases and the J gene end by 0 bases; junction bases not matched to a gene: 6. This CDR3 is CASSSGTASSYEQYF. The CDR3 nucleotides are TGTGCCAGCAGTTCCGGGACAGCCTCCTCCTACGAGCAGTACTTC.

The chain has TRBV28 and TRBJ1-2, with TRBD1 matching over 7 bases. The CDR3 totals 15 residues. V was clipped by 0 bases and J by 6 bases; unmatched bases: 7. Looked up from germline, CDR1 is MDHEN and CDR2 is SYDVKM. CDR3 in amino acids: CASSLWVTDRDGYTF. For the CDR3, the DNA is TGTGCCAGCAGTTTATGGGTAACCGACAGGGATGGCTACACCTTC.